The 25 T cell receptor beta chains presented below share a single source sample, sequenced in a study of CD8 T cells in Susac syndrome. An input of about 0.45 to 1 ug of RNA was subjected to reverse transcription using random hexamers. TCRdb redid the calling of the immunoSEQ multiplex PCR reads with MiXCR, one entry per CDR3 protein. Found here are some 150,000 distinct CDR3 sequences, just under 97% of them singletons; the top ten hold roughly 0.15%. Sequencing input: CD8+ T cells from PBMCs. Receptor source: a human donor with multiple sclerosis.

The genes are TRBV20-1 and TRBJ1-2; D might be TRBD1 (5 bases). With 6 bases removed from V and 5 bases from J, the gap between germline ends came to 16 bases. The germline CDR1 and CDR2 sequences are DFQATT and SNEGSKA (reference sequence). CDR3 size: 13 residues. In DNA, the CDR3 is TGCAGTGCCCTAGGGGATAATACATATGGCTACACCTTC. It translates to CSALGDNTYGYTF.

The V and J genes are TRBV21-1 and TRBJ2-7. TRBV21-1 is flagged as a pseudogene. This CDR3 region has 12 residues. The CDR3 loop reads CASSKGYYEQYV. The CDR3 DNA is TGTGCCAGCAGCAAGGGTTACTACGAGCAGTACGTC.

The gene calls are TRBV10-2 and TRBJ1-1, with D possibly being TRBD1 (5 bases). Trimming removed 9 bases from V and 6 bases from J, with 14 bases in between. The germline V gene has CDR1 WSHSY and CDR2 SAAADI. The CDR3 has 12 amino acids. Here the CDR3 reads CASTRGAPEAFF. CDR3 sequence (DNA): TGCGCCAGTACTAGGGGAGCCCCTGAAGCTTTCTTT.

The rearrangement links TRBV20-1 to TRBJ2-2; TRBD2 matches 7 bases. This CDR3 spans 18 amino acids. Per the germline V gene, CDR1 is DFQATT and CDR2 is SNEGSKA (reference sequence). Trimming removed 1 base from V and 4 bases from J; junction bases left unmatched: 15. The CDR3 sequence is CSARGRPRGGEGTGELFF. CDR3 nucleotide sequence: TGCAGTGCTAGAGGTCGGCCTCGTGGGGGGGAGGGCACCGGGGAGCTGTTTTTT.

The sample holds one count of this clonotype. The V gene is TRBV25-1, the J gene TRBJ1-5; no definite D call. Germline V gene sequence: CDR1 MGHDK, CDR2 SYGVNS. V lost 11 bases to trimming and J lost 6 bases, with 8 bases between them. This CDR3 has 10 amino acids. The CDR3: CAYLIQPQHF. The CDR3 DNA reads TGTGCCTACCTCATTCAGCCCCAGCATTTT.

V and J are TRBV9 and TRBJ1-1; TRBD1 is a possible D gene (5 bases). V was trimmed by 3 bases and J by 3 bases, leaving 15 bases between them. The germline gives CDR1 SGDLS, CDR2 YYNGEE. The length of the CDR3 is 15 residues. The chain's CDR3 is CASSAWDEADTEAFF. The CDR3, as DNA: TGTGCCAGCAGCGCCTGGGACGAGGCGGACACTGAAGCTTTCTTT.

Only one count was recorded for this clonotype. The chain links TRBV7-9 to TRBJ2-3; no clear D gene. Between the trimmed V and J ends, which lost 1 base and 8 bases, there was a span of 10 bases. Per the germline V gene, CDR1 is SEHNR and CDR2 is FQNEAQ (reference sequence). The CDR3 is 13 amino acids. The CDR3 loop reads CASSLDNSPTQYF. The CDR3, as DNA: TGTGCCAGCAGCTTAGATAACAGCCCTACGCAGTATTTT.

V usage is TRBV7-8 and J usage is TRBJ2-7, with TRBD2 identical over 8 bases. Germline lookup yields CDR1 SGHVS and CDR2 FQNEAQ. This CDR3 is 15 amino acids long. V lost 1 base and J lost 0; bases outside the gene matches: 2. In DNA, the CDR3 is TGTGCCAGCAGCTTAGGAGCGGGGGACTCCTACGAGCAGTACTTC. This sequence encodes CASSLGAGDSYEQYF.

The genes are TRBV7-6 and TRBJ2-3; the D is unclear. Trimming removed 1 base at V and 4 bases at J, with 6 bases between. Germline CDR1 is SGHVS and CDR2 is FNYEAQ. The CDR3 consists of 13 residues. The CDR3 here is CASSLGGPDTQYF. CDR3 nucleotides: TGTGCCAGCAGCTTAGGAGGTCCAGATACGCAGTATTTT.

This sequence joins TRBV3-1 and TRBJ1-1; D remains ambiguous. Trimming removed 8 bases at V and 7 bases at J, with 14 bases between. The V gene's germline CDR1 is LGHDT and CDR2 YNNKEL (reference sequence). There are 12 residues in the CDR3. CDR3 loop: CASSSPGNEAFF. DNA of the CDR3: TGTGCCAGCTCCTCCCCTGGGAATGAAGCTTTCTTT.

The chain uses TRBV7-9 and TRBJ2-3, with D unclear. V lost 3 bases and J lost 3, with 7 bases in between. The CDR3 totals 13 residues. Germline values: CDR1 SEHNR, CDR2 FQNEAQ (reference sequence). The CDR3 protein is CASSFLGTDTQYF. The CDR3 DNA is TGTGCCAGCAGCTTCCTGGGGACAGATACGCAGTATTTT.

V and J are TRBV12-3 or TRBV12-4 and TRBJ1-2; D unresolved. The CDR3 has 14 residues. V dropped 2 bases and J dropped 4 bases, with 11 bases sitting between them. This chain's CDR3 is CASSLNYGGYGYTF. The CDR3 nucleotides are TGTGCCAGCAGTTTAAATTACGGTGGCTATGGCTACACCTTC.

The chain uses TRBV29-1 and TRBJ1-2, with 8 bases identical to TRBD1. Germline V CDR1 and CDR2: SQVTM, ANQGSEA. The CDR3 covers 16 residues. V lost 7 bases, J lost 2 bases, and 15 bases stayed unmatched. CDR3 in DNA: TGCAGCGCCCCCCCGGGTGAGCAGGGGGCCAACTATGGCTACACCTTC. Translating gives CSAPPGEQGANYGYTF.

This chain uses TRBV12-3 or TRBV12-4 with TRBJ2-7; D ambiguous. This CDR3 is built from 13 residues. Trimming cost V 3 bases and J 3 bases, with 9 bases left between them. The CDR3 sequence is CASSFGIIYEQYV. CDR3 bases: TGTGCCAGCAGTTTTGGGATCATCTACGAGCAGTACGTC.

This chain uses TRBV7-8 with TRBJ2-1; 7 bases agree with TRBD2. This CDR3 has 16 amino acids. In germline, CDR1 is SGHVS, CDR2 FQNEAQ. V was pared by 2 bases and J by 8 bases, with 12 bases of the junction left unmatched. The CDR3 DNA follows: TGTGCCAGCAGCTTACTTTATATAGGGGAGGGCTATGAGCAGTTCTTC. Translation gives CASSLLYIGEGYEQFF.

This rearrangement joins TRBV13 to TRBJ2-5; 12 nucleotides agree with TRBD2. Germline V gene lookup returns CDR1 PRHDT and CDR2 FYEKMQ (reference sequence). J lost 5 bases, V lost 4 bases, and 5 bases had no gene match. CDR3 length: 15 residues. Written as DNA, the CDR3 is TGTGCCAGCAGCTCCCGACTAGCGGGGGATGAGACCCAGTACTTC. Translating it yields CASSSRLAGDETQYF.

This clonotype showed up just once. This sequence joins TRBV9 and TRBJ1-1; D uncertain. V lost 2 bases, J lost 1 base, and 6 bases lay in between. The CDR3 extends over 13 amino acids. Germline lookup yields CDR1 SGDLS and CDR2 YYNGEE. CDR3 region: CASSVEENTEAFF. CDR3 sequence (DNA): TGTGCCAGCAGCGTGGAGGAGAACACTGAAGCTTTCTTT.

The chain recombines TRBV11-3 with TRBJ2-7; perhaps TRBD2 as D (5 bases). The V end was cut by 5 bases, the J end by 3 bases, with 14 bases between. Germline CDR1 and CDR2: SGHNT and YENEEA. The CDR3 covers 14 residues. The CDR3: CASSPGNEDYEQYV. CDR3 coding DNA: TGTGCCAGCAGCCCCGGGAACGAGGACTACGAGCAGTACGTC.

The chain carries TRBV11-1 and TRBJ2-3; D possibly corresponds to TRBD2 (6 bases). This CDR3 spans 15 amino acids. Germline CDR1 reads SGHAT; CDR2 reads FQDESV (reference sequence). The V end was cut by 7 bases, the J end by 2 bases, with 16 bases between. CDR3 loop: CASKLTPGVTDTQYF. The CDR3 region has the DNA TGTGCCAGCAAACTGACACCGGGAGTCACAGATACGCAGTATTTT.

This clonotype was seen once. The chain links TRBV9 to TRBJ2-3; D tentatively reads TRBD1 or TRBD2 (6 bases each). Germline lookup yields CDR1 SGDLS and CDR2 YYNGEE. V was clipped by 3 bases and J by 4 bases, with 12 bases between them. The CDR3 spans 14 residues. The CDR3 coding sequence is TGTGCCAGCAGCGGGTCGGGGGCCCCAGATACGCAGTATTTT. Amino acid sequence: CASSGSGAPDTQYF.

V is TRBV30 and J is TRBJ2-1; 10 bases align to TRBD2. The length of the CDR3 is 15 residues. Per the germline V gene, CDR1 is GTSNPN and CDR2 is SVGIG (reference sequence). V was clipped by 1 base and J by 4 bases; unmatched bases: 4. This chain's CDR3 is CAWSGTSGVYNEQFF. Here the CDR3 DNA reads TGTGCCTGGAGTGGTACTAGCGGGGTTTACAATGAGCAGTTCTTC.

CDR3 region: CSVLLGSTYEQYV. CDR3 DNA: TGCAGCGTGCTCCTCGGGTCCACCTACGAGCAGTACGTC. The chain employs TRBV29-1 and TRBJ2-7, with unresolved D. Germline-derived CDR1 and CDR2 are SQVTM and ANQGSEA. V lost 6 bases and J 2 bases, leaving 14 bases between the germline ends. The CDR3 runs 13 residues.

V gene TRBV27 combines with J gene TRBJ1-2; D is possibly TRBD1 (6 bases). CDR3 length: 15 residues. V lost 4 bases and J lost 2, with 14 bases in between. From germline, CDR1 is MNHEY and CDR2 SMNVEV (reference sequence). CDR3 in amino acids: CASSWTPGANYGYTF. CDR3 DNA: TGTGCCAGCAGTTGGACCCCGGGGGCAAACTATGGCTACACCTTC.

The V and J genes are TRBV3-1 and TRBJ2-5; TRBD1 matches 7 bases. The V gene's germline CDR1 is LGHDT and CDR2 YNNKEL (reference sequence). The J segment lost 5 bases and the V segment lost 0 bases, leaving 6 bases of the junction unmatched. This CDR3 has 15 amino acids. CDR3 nucleotides: TGTGCCAGCAGCCAAGAAACAGGGGCAAGGGAGACCCAGTACTTC. As protein: CASSQETGARETQYF.

The gene calls are TRBV18 and TRBJ2-7; 8 bases match TRBD1. This CDR3 has 16 residues. V lost 5 bases to trimming and J lost 2 bases; unmatched junction nucleotides: 11. The germline CDR1 and CDR2 sequences are KGHSH and LQKENI. CDR3 residues: CASSASDRASPYEQYF. CDR3 nucleotide sequence: TGTGCCAGCTCAGCCTCGGACAGGGCTTCGCCCTACGAGCAGTACTTC.